These T cell receptor beta chains were read from a single sample in a study of OX40 agonist ivuxolimab in advanced cancers. Only in-frame clones appear in the TCRdb table, and some are missing; sequencing was by immunoSEQ multiplex PCR. Of about 76,000 clones in the sample, 85% were seen once. The sequencing here drew on CD4+ or CD8+ T cells sorted from blood, taken in a trial of the OX40 agonist ivuxolimab. The receptors come from an adult with an advanced solid tumor such as melanoma, head and neck, liver or kidney cancer. The CDR3 runs from the conserved cysteine through the conserved F or W. The D gene is left open where the match is weak. Rows may omit the clone size; those that give it use once, few, many or a size class.

j_call,d_call,clone_size,v_call,cdr3_aa,cdr3_nt
TRBJ1-3,-,once,TRBV5-1,CASSPLQFSGNTIYF,TGCGCCAGCAGCCCTTTACAGTTCTCTGGAAACACCATATATTTT
TRBJ1-1,-,-,TRBV7-9,CASSLLTGLNTEAFF,TGTGCCAGCAGCTTATTGACAGGACTGAACACTGAAGCTTTCTTT
TRBJ2-5,-,-,TRBV7-9,CASSLDFRGETQYF,TGTGCCAGCAGCTTAGATTTCAGGGGAGAGACCCAGTACTTC
TRBJ1-1,-,-,TRBV6-7,CASSYPVDNTEAFF,TGTGCCAGCAGTTACCCAGTGGATAACACTGAAGCTTTCTTT
TRBJ2-7,-,-,TRBV7-2,CASSFLRAYEQYF,TGTGCCAGCAGCTTTTTGCGCGCCTACGAGCAGTACTTC
TRBJ2-1,TRBD2,-,TRBV5-1,CASAGTSGDGEQFF,TGCGCCAGCGCCGGGACTAGCGGGGACGGTGAGCAGTTCTTC
TRBJ1-1,-,few,TRBV9,CASSAQLRGTEAFF,TGTGCCAGCAGCGCCCAACTGAGGGGCACTGAAGCTTTCTTT
TRBJ2-5,-,-,TRBV5-1,CASSPLAEETQYF,TGCGCCAGCAGCCCCCTGGCGGAAGAGACCCAGTACTTC
TRBJ2-2,-,-,TRBV6-6,CASSINTGELFF,TGTGCCAGCAGTATAAACACCGGGGAGCTGTTTTTT
TRBJ2-7,-,-,TRBV4-1,CASSQPGSGYEQYF,TGCGCCAGCAGCCAACCCGGTTCTGGTTACGAGCAGTACTTC
TRBJ2-5,-,-,TRBV4-1,CASSQVSSLETQYF,TGCGCCAGCAGCCAAGTTTCCAGCTTGGAGACCCAGTACTTC
TRBJ2-2,TRBD2,once,TRBV4-2,CASSPRTSEAGELFF,TGTGCCAGCAGCCCCCGGACTAGCGAAGCCGGGGAGCTGTTTTTT
TRBJ2-1,-,once,TRBV7-3,CASSLRGVDEQFF,TGTGCCAGCAGCTTAAGGGGGGTAGATGAGCAGTTCTTC
TRBJ1-5,-,-,TRBV7-3,CASSLKGGQPQHF,TGTGCCAGCAGCTTAAAAGGAGGTCAGCCCCAGCATTTT
TRBJ2-7,-,-,TRBV27,CASSFPPFYEQYF,TGTGCCAGCAGTTTCCCCCCCTTTTACGAGCAGTACTTC
TRBJ2-1,-,-,TRBV9,CASSVSESSYNEQFF,TGTGCCAGCAGCGTTTCGGAGAGCTCCTACAATGAGCAGTTCTTC
TRBJ1-2,TRBD1,once,TRBV2,CASSAGTAVNYGYTF,TGTGCCAGCAGCGCCGGGACAGCCGTTAACTATGGCTACACCTTC
TRBJ2-7,-,-,TRBV5-1,CASMPGQAFYEQYF,TGCGCCAGCATGCCGGGACAAGCATTCTACGAGCAGTACTTC
TRBJ1-5,TRBD1,-,TRBV10-3,CAISEDRGIQPQHF,TGTGCCATCAGTGAGGACAGGGGTATTCAGCCCCAGCATTTT
TRBJ1-1,TRBD1,-,TRBV5-1,CASSSDRGFNTEAFF,TGCGCCAGCAGCTCCGACAGGGGTTTTAACACTGAAGCTTTCTTT
TRBJ2-5,-,-,TRBV11-2,CASSRGIGELETQYF,TGTGCCAGCAGCCGAGGTATTGGGGAATTGGAGACCCAGTACTTC
TRBJ2-7,TRBD1,-,TRBV6-5,CASRRQGEGEQYF,TGTGCCAGCAGGAGACAGGGGGAGGGCGAGCAGTACTTC
TRBJ1-1,TRBD1,-,TRBV9,CASSVEPQGDTEAFF,TGTGCCAGCAGCGTAGAGCCACAGGGGGACACTGAAGCTTTCTTT
TRBJ2-1,-,-,TRBV11-2,CASSLAFSSYNEQFF,TGTGCCAGCAGCTTAGCCTTTAGCTCCTACAATGAGCAGTTCTTC
TRBJ2-5,-,-,TRBV19,CASSIRGRNQETQYF,TGTGCCAGTAGTATTCGGGGGCGCAACCAAGAGACCCAGTACTTC
TRBJ1-4,TRBD1,-,TRBV5-1,CASSPGQVGEKLFF,TGCGCCAGCAGCCCTGGACAGGTGGGGGAAAAACTGTTTTTT
TRBJ2-3,-,-,TRBV27,CASSGRGTQYF,TGTGCCAGCAGCGGCAGGGGTACGCAGTATTTT
TRBJ2-3,-,-,TRBV2,CASSLADTQYF,TGTGCCAGCAGTTTAGCAGATACGCAGTATTTT
TRBJ2-3,TRBD2,-,TRBV5-1,CASSLGLAGGGTQYF,TGCGCCAGCAGCCTGGGACTAGCGGGGGGAGGTACGCAGTATTTT
TRBJ1-2,-,-,TRBV2,CASSVRGGYGYTF,TGTGCCAGCAGTGTGAGGGGAGGCTATGGCTACACCTTC
TRBJ1-6,TRBD1,-,TRBV18,CASSPQGQGASLHF,TGTGCCAGCTCACCACAGGGACAGGGGGCGTCCCTCCACTTT
TRBJ2-5,-,-,TRBV20-1,CSATLEETQYF,TGCAGTGCCACGTTAGAAGAGACCCAGTACTTC
TRBJ2-3,-,-,TRBV5-4,CASSLGDQLTDTQYF,TGTGCCAGCAGCTTGGGGGACCAACTCACAGATACGCAGTATTTT
TRBJ1-1,TRBD1,-,TRBV28,CASRGGQLNTEAFF,TGTGCCAGCAGGGGGGGACAGTTGAACACTGAAGCTTTCTTT
TRBJ1-3,-,-,TRBV5-1,CASSLIPLGGSGNTIYF,TGCGCCAGCAGCCTAATTCCTCTGGGCGGATCTGGAAACACCATATATTTT
TRBJ2-2,-,-,TRBV7-2,CASSFSANTGELFF,TGTGCCAGCAGCTTTTCAGCGAACACCGGGGAGCTGTTTTTT
TRBJ1-5,-,-,TRBV28,CASRVFGQPSNQPQHF,TGTGCCAGCAGAGTTTTCGGGCAACCGAGCAATCAGCCCCAGCATTTT
TRBJ2-2,TRBD2,-,TRBV19,CASTRLAGNTGELFF,TGTGCCAGTACCAGACTAGCGGGGAACACCGGGGAGCTGTTTTTT
TRBJ2-7,TRBD1,-,TRBV6-5,CASRLTGGREQYF,TGTGCCAGCAGATTGACAGGGGGGAGAGAGCAGTACTTC
TRBJ2-7,TRBD2,-,TRBV5-4,CASSWAREGSREQYF,TGTGCCAGCAGCTGGGCCCGGGAGGGATCGCGGGAGCAGTACTTC
TRBJ2-5,TRBD2,-,TRBV10-3,CAISESSTSGEETQYF,TGTGCCATCAGTGAGTCTTCGACTAGCGGGGAAGAGACCCAGTACTTC
TRBJ2-7,TRBD1,-,TRBV29-1,CSVDGQGALGSDEQYF,TGCAGCGTTGACGGGCAGGGGGCTTTGGGGTCGGACGAGCAGTACTTC
TRBJ1-6,-,-,TRBV28,CASSPGRHNSPLHF,TGTGCCAGCAGTCCGGGACGGCATAATTCACCCCTCCACTTT
TRBJ1-1,-,few,TRBV28,CASFASGGSTFF,TGTGCCAGCTTTGCCTCGGGGGGCTCGACTTTCTTT
TRBJ2-3,-,-,TRBV5-4,CASSSWGTDTQYF,TGTGCCAGCAGCTCCTGGGGCACAGATACGCAGTATTTT
TRBJ1-5,-,-,TRBV5-5,CASSPRGQHNQPQHF,TGTGCCAGCAGCCCCCGTGGGCAGCACAATCAGCCCCAGCATTTT
TRBJ2-5,-,-,TRBV30,CAWSAQGYPGLETQYF,TGTGCCTGGAGTGCTCAGGGCTACCCGGGCTTAGAGACCCAGTACTTC
TRBJ2-7,-,-,TRBV5-1,CASRNHQDGVGEQYF,TGCGCCAGCAGAAACCATCAGGATGGGGTAGGCGAGCAGTACTTC
TRBJ2-1,-,-,TRBV9,CASSVGALGPSPHEQFF,TGTGCCAGCAGCGTAGGGGCCCTAGGGCCAAGCCCCCATGAGCAGTTCTTC
TRBJ2-2,TRBD2,once,TRBV5-4,CASSTMTSGPTGELFF,TGTGCCAGCAGCACCATGACTAGCGGACCAACCGGGGAGCTGTTTTTT